A selection of T cell receptor beta chains follows, all from one sample in a study of radiotherapy plus CTLA-4 blockade in lung cancer. Data came from immunoSEQ multiplex PCR; TCRdb stores just in-frame clones and leaves some out. Of tens of thousands of clones listed, more than 65% are singletons. Material: peripheral blood, obtained from a patient treated with radiotherapy plus ipilimumab. These receptor sequences come from a human donor with non-small cell lung cancer who had stable disease on radiotherapy plus ipilimumab. The CDR3 runs from the conserved cysteine through the conserved F or W. The D gene is left open where the match is weak. A row's size may be missing; if present it is once, few, many or a size class.

V gene	clone size	D gene	J gene	CDR3 DNA	CDR3 protein
TRBV7-2	few	.	TRBJ1-3	TGTGCCAGCAGCTTAGGGGCAGGGGCTTTCAACACCATATATTTT	CASSLGAGAFNTIYF
TRBV9	.	.	TRBJ2-7	TGTGCCAGCAGCGTAGCGATCGGGTACTCCTACGAGCAGTACTTC	CASSVAIGYSYEQYF
TRBV6-5	.	.	TRBJ2-1	TGTGCCAGCAGTTACTTGGGGGGTTCCTACAATGAGCAGTTCTTC	CASSYLGGSYNEQFF
TRBV7-9	.	.	TRBJ1-5	TGTGCCAGCAGTTCTAACAGGGTCGGTCAGCCCCAGCATTTT	CASSSNRVGQPQHF
TRBV6-6	.	.	TRBJ1-1	TGTGCCAGCAGTGGACCGGGGGGCATAGAGAACACTGAAGCTTTCTTT	CASSGPGGIENTEAFF
TRBV2	.	TRBD1	TRBJ1-4	TGTGCCAGCAAACCGGGACAGTTTGAAAAACTGTTTTTT	CASKPGQFEKLFF
TRBV29-1	few	.	TRBJ1-5	TGCAGCGCCCGGACGGGAGCCAGCAATCAGCCCCAGCATTTT	CSARTGASNQPQHF
TRBV27	.	.	TRBJ1-2	TGTGCCACCAGACCTCGCCAGGGCTCCTATGGCTACACCTTC	CATRPRQGSYGYTF
TRBV5-4	.	.	TRBJ1-2	TGTGCCAGCAGCTTGGGGTGGGGGGATGGCTACACCTTC	CASSLGWGDGYTF
TRBV29-1	.	.	TRBJ1-2	TGCAGCGTTGCCGTAGGAGGCGGCTACACCTTC	CSVAVGGGYTF
TRBV30	.	.	TRBJ2-7	TGTGCCTGGACAATCAGCTCCTACGAGCAGTACTTC	CAWTISSYEQYF
TRBV5-1	.	TRBD1	TRBJ2-5	TGCGCCAGCAGCTTGACAGGGGGCACCCAAGAGACCCAGTACTTC	CASSLTGGTQETQYF
TRBV4-2	once	.	TRBJ2-7	TGTGCCAGCAGCCAAGGGGGCTCTGGAACCTACGAGCAGCACTTC	CASSQGGSGTYEQHF
TRBV7-6	.	.	TRBJ2-7	TGTGCCAGCAGCTTAGCCCCCGACAGTCACGAGCAGTACTTC	CASSLAPDSHEQYF
TRBV19	.	TRBD1	TRBJ2-2	TGTGCCACCCTAGCACAGGGGGCCGGGGAGCTGTTTTTT	CATLAQGAGELFF
TRBV5-8	.	TRBD1	TRBJ2-5	TGTGCCAGCAGCACCGGGACAGGGTTAGAGACCCAGTACTTC	CASSTGTGLETQYF
TRBV4-1	.	TRBD1	TRBJ2-3	TGCGCCAGCAGTCCTAAAGTGGGACAGGGGAATACGCAGTATTTT	CASSPKVGQGNTQYF
TRBV7-2	.	.	TRBJ1-4	TGTGCCAGCAGCCTCCAAACAAATGAAAAACTGTTTTTT	CASSLQTNEKLFF
TRBV10-1	.	TRBD2	TRBJ2-3	TGCGCCAGCAGTGGGACTAGCGGTAGCACAGATACGCAGTATTTT	CASSGTSGSTDTQYF
TRBV9	.	.	TRBJ1-6	TGTGCCAGCAGTAGAATAGGCGGTTCACCCCTCCACTTT	CASSRIGGSPLHF
TRBV7-6	.	.	TRBJ2-1	TGTGCCAGCAGCAGGACGGACAGATACAATGAGCAGTTCTTC	CASSRTDRYNEQFF
TRBV29-1	.	TRBD1	TRBJ1-1	TGCAGCGTTGAGTCCAGGGGGTATGCTTTCTTT	CSVESRGYAFF
TRBV4-2	.	TRBD2	TRBJ2-7	TGTACCAGCAGCCAAGGTCGGGGCGGGGGGCCCTCCTACGAGCAGTACTTC	CTSSQGRGGGPSYEQYF
TRBV4-1	few	.	TRBJ2-7	TGCGCCAGCAGCACACTGGACAGCTCCTACGAGCAGTACTTC	CASSTLDSSYEQYF
TRBV2	.	TRBD2	TRBJ2-7	TGTGCCAGCAGCGGGGACTACTCTTACGAGCAGTACTTC	CASSGDYSYEQYF
TRBV18	.	.	TRBJ2-7	TGTGCCAGCTCACCAGAACAGGGCACCTACGAGCAGTACTTC	CASSPEQGTYEQYF
TRBV6-5	.	TRBD1	TRBJ1-1	TGTGCCAGCAGCCCTACGACAGGGGACACTGAAGCTTTCTTT	CASSPTTGDTEAFF
TRBV7-3	few	.	TRBJ1-1	TGTGCCAGCAGCTTCGCCAGGGCCACTGAAGCTTTCTTT	CASSFARATEAFF
TRBV4-1	.	.	TRBJ2-7	TGCGCCAGCAGCCACTGGCAGGGTAGCTCCTACGAGCAGTACTTC	CASSHWQGSSYEQYF
TRBV4-2	.	.	TRBJ1-1	TGTGCCAGCAGCCGGGAGGCTGTGAACACTGAAGCTTTCTTT	CASSREAVNTEAFF
TRBV7-3	.	.	TRBJ2-2	TGTGCCAGCACGGTGAACACCGGGGAGCTGTTTTTT	CASTVNTGELFF
TRBV15	.	.	TRBJ2-7	TGTGCCACCAGCAGAGAGGGCGGGGTCCTTGCCGGCGAGCAGTACTTC	CATSREGGVLAGEQYF
TRBV7-9	.	TRBD1	TRBJ1-2	TGTGCCAGCAGCTTGCTACAGGGGGCCTACGGCTACACCTTC	CASSLLQGAYGYTF
TRBV30	few	.	TRBJ1-2	TGTGCCTGGAGTGTGACACCAACTAACTATGGCTACACCTTC	CAWSVTPTNYGYTF
TRBV5-1	.	.	TRBJ2-3	TGCGCCAGCAGCCCGGGGAGGACGGATACGCAGTATTTT	CASSPGRTDTQYF
TRBV5-1	.	.	TRBJ2-3	TGCGCCAGCAGCTCTAAGACAGATACGCAGTATTTT	CASSSKTDTQYF
TRBV9	.	.	TRBJ1-2	TGTGCCAGCAGCGTAGAGGGAGACGTCTATGGCTACACCTTC	CASSVEGDVYGYTF